The 12 T cell receptor beta chains below come from one sample, sequenced in a study of PD-1 blockade in classical Hodgkin lymphoma. Assay used: immunoSEQ multiplex PCR; TCRdb lists only in-frame clones, some missing. The data show around 30,000 clones, with roughly 92% seen just once and approximately 3.8% held by the top ten. The sample's time point: newly diagnosed, previously untreated cHL patient sample. Sequenced: peripheral blood mononuclear cells (PBMCs). The receptors shown here come from a human donor with classical Hodgkin lymphoma.

CDR3 sequence: CASSPIPGTLNTGELFF. The CDR3 nucleotides read TGCGCCAGCAGCCCCATCCCGGGGACTCTTAACACCGGGGAGCTGTTTTTT. V is TRBV5-1 and J is TRBJ2-2; possible D gene TRBD2, 6 bases. Germline CDR1 is SGHRS and CDR2 is YFSETQ. Deletions cut 4 bases from V and 2 bases from J, with 18 bases between. CDR3 size: 17 residues.

This chain links TRBV7-2 with TRBJ1-3; perhaps TRBD1 as D (5 bases). V lost 0 bases and J 4 bases, leaving 10 bases between the germline ends. CDR1 and CDR2 (germline): SGHTA, FQGNSA. The CDR3 has 15 residues. CDR3 protein: CASSLAPGLGNTIYF. The CDR3 DNA reads as TGTGCCAGCAGCTTAGCCCCAGGGTTGGGAAACACCATATATTTT. The full variable domain, in which reference TRBV7-2 and TRBJ1-3 provide the parts outside the CDR3, is GAGVSQSPSNKVTEKGKDVELRCDPISGHTALYWYRQSLGQGLEFLIYFQGNSAPDKSGLPSDRFSAERTGGSVSTLTIQRTQQEDSAVYLCASSLAPGLGNTIYFGEGSWLTVV.

This clone was picked up one time. The chain links TRBV30 to TRBJ2-5; weak D call: TRBD2 (6 bases). Trimming shortened V by 2 bases and J by 4 bases, and 8 bases separated the two germline ends. The germline V gene has CDR1 GTSNPN and CDR2 SVGIG (reference sequence). The CDR3 runs 12 residues. CDR3 in DNA: TGTGCCTGGAGTCTCGGGGGAGAGACCCAGTACTTC. Translated, it gives CAWSLGGETQYF. Together with reference TRBV30 and TRBJ2-5, the CDR3 gives the full variable domain: SQTIHQWPATLVQPVGSPLSLECTVEGTSNPNLYWYRQAAGRGLQLLFYSVGIGQISSEVPQNLSASRPQDRQFILSSKKLLLSDSGFYLCAWSLGGETQYFGPGTRLLVL.

The chain has TRBV7-9 and TRBJ2-3, with 12 positions matching TRBD2. Germline V gives CDR1 SEHNR, CDR2 FQNEAQ (reference sequence). The CDR3 spans 17 residues. Germline trimming cut 3 bases from V and 0 bases from J; bases unmatched to any gene: 4. CDR3 residues: CASSFLGLAGSTDTQYF. CDR3 nucleotides: TGTGCCAGCAGCTTCCTCGGACTAGCGGGGAGCACAGATACGCAGTATTTT.

The chain recombines TRBV7-6 with TRBJ2-7, with D possibly TRBD1 on 6 matching bases. V lost 1 base and J 5 bases, leaving 15 bases between the germline ends. CDR3 size: 15 residues. Germline V gene sequence: CDR1 SGHVS, CDR2 FNYEAQ. CDR3 region: CASSLGSQGADEQYF. The CDR3 nucleotides read TGTGCCAGCAGCTTAGGGTCACAGGGTGCGGACGAGCAGTACTTC.

This chain connects TRBV29-1 to TRBJ1-1; the D gene is possibly TRBD1 (6 bases). Germline loops: CDR1 SQVTM, CDR2 ANQGSEA. The CDR3 is made up of 13 amino acids. Trimming removed 3 bases at V and 4 bases at J, with 12 bases between. The CDR3: CSVESTGPTEAFF. CDR3 nucleotides: TGCAGCGTTGAGTCGACAGGACCCACTGAAGCTTTCTTT.

The CDR3 region is CASSLQAGGAYYNEQFF. DNA of the CDR3: TGTGCCAGCAGCTTACAGGCCGGGGGAGCGTATTACAATGAGCAGTTCTTC. The V gene is TRBV7-2, the J gene TRBJ2-1; the D gene is possibly TRBD2 (6 bases). The V end lost 2 bases, the J end lost 4 bases, and 18 bases lay between the germline ends. The germline CDR1 and CDR2 sequences are SGHTA and FQGNSA. The CDR3 is 17 residues long. The full variable domain, its missing parts supplied by reference TRBV7-2 and TRBJ2-1, is GAGVSQSPSNKVTEKGKDVELRCDPISGHTALYWYRQSLGQGLEFLIYFQGNSAPDKSGLPSDRFSAERTGGSVSTLTIQRTQQEDSAVYLCASSLQAGGAYYNEQFFGPGTRLTVL.

The chain uses TRBV5-1 and TRBJ2-7, with 9 bases fitting TRBD2. From germline, CDR1 is SGHRS and CDR2 YFSETQ. After removal of 6 bases from V and 2 bases from J, the junction contained 3 bases not matched to a gene. The CDR3 is made up of 13 amino acids. CDR3 sequence: CASTSGNAYEQYF. CDR3 DNA: TGCGCCAGCACTAGCGGGAACGCCTACGAGCAGTACTTC.

A single count supports this clone. The chain joins TRBV7-2 to TRBJ2-1; 12 nucleotides agree with TRBD2. The J segment lost 0 bases and the V segment lost 4 bases, leaving 7 bases of the junction unmatched. Germline CDR1 SGHTA, CDR2 FQGNSA. The CDR3 has 18 residues. The CDR3 sequence: CASSSLAGGVSSYNEQFF. In DNA, the CDR3 is TGTGCCAGCAGCTCGCTAGCGGGAGGGGTTAGCTCCTACAATGAGCAGTTCTTC.

This chain uses TRBV6-1 with TRBJ2-5, with D possibly matching TRBD1 (5 bases). Germline assignment: CDR1 MNHNS and CDR2 SASEGT. The CDR3 sequence is 14 residues long. Trimming took 9 bases from V and 5 from J, leaving 19 bases between them. The CDR3 spells CASQPALRGETQYF. Here the CDR3 DNA reads TGTGCCAGTCAACCTGCCCTTAGGGGTGAGACCCAGTACTTC.

The V gene is TRBV28, the J gene TRBJ2-1, with 9 bases fitting TRBD2. In germline, CDR1 is MDHEN, CDR2 SYDVKM. The CDR3 consists of 12 residues. V shed 6 bases and J 13 bases; nucleotides not matched to a gene: 7. In DNA, the CDR3 is TGTGCCAGCAGGGGGACTAGCTTTCGTCAGTTCTTC. This gives the protein CASRGTSFRQFF.

The chain links TRBV25-1 to TRBJ2-7; possible D gene TRBD2, 6 bases. This CDR3 is built from 13 residues. Germline-derived CDR1 and CDR2 are MGHDK and SYGVNS. The V gene lost 6 bases and the J gene lost 3 bases, with 12 bases spanning the gap. CDR3 in amino acids: CASRGGELYEQYF. CDR3 DNA: TGTGCCAGCAGAGGCGGGGAGCTCTACGAGCAGTACTTC.